This T cell receptor (beta chain) was sequenced for a study of tumor-infiltrating lymphocytes in primary liver carcinoma. Study-wide context: The study included patients who were men and women aged 30 to 69 years. Study-wide findings and caveats: Merely about 7-25% of top clones occurred in all five tumor regions.

This clonotype was counted at least ten times. Its antigen is unknown. Starting from 400 to 500 ng of total RNA, TCR beta cDNA was produced with a primer in the constant region. Investigators got TCR beta libraries out of three nested multiplex PCR rounds, done with slightly modified ARM-PCR. It was with TRBV1-TRBV30 forward primers and a C-beta reverse primer that the first two PCR rounds were run, at about 10 cycles each. TCRdb re-derived calls from the multiplex PCR reads in MiXCR, one entry per CDR3 protein. The sample has about 35,000 distinct CDR3 sequences; 70% to 80% are singletons. Unsorted bulk tissue, about 19-32 mg of it, served as the source for co-extraction of RNA and DNA. There are 13 residues in the CDR3. V trimming: 6 bases; J trimming: 5 bases; junction bases outside the gene matches: 4. Germline loops: CDR1 MDHEN, CDR2 SYDVKM.

Sequences were obtained from liver tumor tissue from sampling region 4. Subset: tumor region T4, right-lateral pole. The chain couples TRBV28 to TRBJ2-3; 8 bases are a match to TRBD1. This receptor was taken from a middle-aged man with primary liver carcinoma and hepatitis B virus infection. CDR3 coding DNA: TGTGCCAGCAGATTACAGGGGGTAGATACGCAGTATTTT. It codes for CASRLQGVDTQYF.